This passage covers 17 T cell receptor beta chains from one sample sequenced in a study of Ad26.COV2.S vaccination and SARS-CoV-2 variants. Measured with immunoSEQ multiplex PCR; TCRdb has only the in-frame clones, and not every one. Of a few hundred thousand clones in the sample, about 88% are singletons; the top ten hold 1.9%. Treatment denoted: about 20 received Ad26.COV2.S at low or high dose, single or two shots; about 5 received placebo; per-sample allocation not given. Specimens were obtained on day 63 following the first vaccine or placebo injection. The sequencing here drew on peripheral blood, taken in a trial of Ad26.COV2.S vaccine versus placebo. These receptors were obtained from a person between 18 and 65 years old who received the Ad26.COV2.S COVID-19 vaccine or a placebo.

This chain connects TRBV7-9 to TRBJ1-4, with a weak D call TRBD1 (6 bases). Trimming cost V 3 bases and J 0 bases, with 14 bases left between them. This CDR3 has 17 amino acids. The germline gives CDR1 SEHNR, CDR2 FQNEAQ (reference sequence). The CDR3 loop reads CASSLPRGLATNEKLFF. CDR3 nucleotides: TGTGCCAGCAGCTTGCCTCGGGGGCTAGCAACTAATGAAAAACTGTTTTTT. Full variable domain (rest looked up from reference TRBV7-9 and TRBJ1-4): DTGVSQNPRHKITKRGQNVTFRCDPISEHNRLYWYRQTLGQGPEFLTYFQNEAQLEKSRLLSDRFSAERPKGSFSTLEIQRTEQGDSAMYLCASSLPRGLATNEKLFFGSGTQLSVL.

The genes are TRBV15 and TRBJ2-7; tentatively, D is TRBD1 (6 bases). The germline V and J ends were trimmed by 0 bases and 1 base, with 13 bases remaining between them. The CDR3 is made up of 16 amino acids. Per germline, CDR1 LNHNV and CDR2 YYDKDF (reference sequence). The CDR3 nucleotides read TGTGCCACCAGCAGAGATATGGGGGCATCGTCCTACGAGCAGTACTTC. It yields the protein CATSRDMGASSYEQYF.

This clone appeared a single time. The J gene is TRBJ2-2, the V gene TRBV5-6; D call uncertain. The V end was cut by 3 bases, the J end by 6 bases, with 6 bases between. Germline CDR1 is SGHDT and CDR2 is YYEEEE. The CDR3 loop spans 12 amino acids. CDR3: CASSSLPGELFF. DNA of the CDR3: TGTGCCAGCAGCTCCCTACCCGGGGAGCTGTTTTTT. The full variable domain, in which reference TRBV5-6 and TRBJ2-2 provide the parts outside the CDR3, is DAGVTQSPTHLIKTRGQQVTLRCSPKSGHDTVSWYQQALGQGPQFIFQYYEEEERQRGNFPDRFSGHQFPNYSSELNVNALLLGDSALYLCASSSLPGELFFGEGSRLTVL.

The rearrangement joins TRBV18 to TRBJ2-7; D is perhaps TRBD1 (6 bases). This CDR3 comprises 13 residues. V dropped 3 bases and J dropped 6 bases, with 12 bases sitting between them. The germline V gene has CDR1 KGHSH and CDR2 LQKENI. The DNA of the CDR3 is TGTGCCAGCTCACCTCTGACAGGATCCGAGCAGTACTTC. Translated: CASSPLTGSEQYF.

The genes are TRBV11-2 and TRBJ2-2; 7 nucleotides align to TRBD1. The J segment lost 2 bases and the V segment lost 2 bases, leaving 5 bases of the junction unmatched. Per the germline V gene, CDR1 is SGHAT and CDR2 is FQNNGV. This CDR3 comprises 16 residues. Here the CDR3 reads CASSLRNRGNTGELFF. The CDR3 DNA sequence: TGTGCCAGCAGCTTAAGGAACAGGGGTAACACCGGGGAGCTGTTTTTT.

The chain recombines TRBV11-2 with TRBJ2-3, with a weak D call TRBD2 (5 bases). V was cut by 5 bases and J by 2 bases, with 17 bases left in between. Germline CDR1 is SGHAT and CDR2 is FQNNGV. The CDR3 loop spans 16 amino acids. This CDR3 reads CASSRLGSGTTDTQYF. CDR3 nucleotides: TGTGCCAGCAGCCGACTGGGAAGCGGAACCACAGATACGCAGTATTTT.

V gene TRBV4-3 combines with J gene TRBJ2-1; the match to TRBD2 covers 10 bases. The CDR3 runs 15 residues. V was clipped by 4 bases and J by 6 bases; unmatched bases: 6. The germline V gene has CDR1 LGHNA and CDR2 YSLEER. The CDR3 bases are TGCGCCAGCAGCCCGGGGACTAGCGCTGCCAATGAGCAGTTCTTC. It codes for CASSPGTSAANEQFF.

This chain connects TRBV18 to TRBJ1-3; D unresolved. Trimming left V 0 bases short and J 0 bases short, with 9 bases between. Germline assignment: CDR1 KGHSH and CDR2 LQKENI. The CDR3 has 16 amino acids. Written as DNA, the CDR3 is TGTGCCAGCTCACCACCCGAGGGAAGCTCTGGAAACACCATATATTTT. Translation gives CASSPPEGSSGNTIYF.

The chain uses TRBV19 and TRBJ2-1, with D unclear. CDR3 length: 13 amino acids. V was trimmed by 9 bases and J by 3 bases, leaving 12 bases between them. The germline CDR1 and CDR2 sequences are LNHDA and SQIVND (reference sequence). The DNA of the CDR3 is TGTGCCAGCTCCCAAGACTTCTACAATGAGCAGTTCTTC. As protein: CASSQDFYNEQFF.

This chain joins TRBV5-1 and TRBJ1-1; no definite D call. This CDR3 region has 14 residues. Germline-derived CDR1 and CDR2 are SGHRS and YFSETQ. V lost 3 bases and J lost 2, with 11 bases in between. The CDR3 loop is CASSSKGSNTEAFF. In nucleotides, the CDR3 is TGCGCCAGCAGCTCAAAGGGAAGTAACACTGAAGCTTTCTTT.

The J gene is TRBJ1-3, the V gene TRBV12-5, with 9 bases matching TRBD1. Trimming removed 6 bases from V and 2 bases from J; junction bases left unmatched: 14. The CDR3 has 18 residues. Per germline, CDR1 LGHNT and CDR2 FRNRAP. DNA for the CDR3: TGTGCTAGTGGGCCCCGATCCCCTTACAGGGGGCCTGGAAACACCATATATTTT. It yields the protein CASGPRSPYRGPGNTIYF.

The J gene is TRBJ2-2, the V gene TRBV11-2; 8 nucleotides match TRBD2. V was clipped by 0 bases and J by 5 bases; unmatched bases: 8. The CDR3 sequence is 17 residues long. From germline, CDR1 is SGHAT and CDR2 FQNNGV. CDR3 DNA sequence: TGTGCCAGCAGCTTAGAGCCGCTAGCGGGTAGGACCGGGGAGCTGTTTTTT. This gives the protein CASSLEPLAGRTGELFF.

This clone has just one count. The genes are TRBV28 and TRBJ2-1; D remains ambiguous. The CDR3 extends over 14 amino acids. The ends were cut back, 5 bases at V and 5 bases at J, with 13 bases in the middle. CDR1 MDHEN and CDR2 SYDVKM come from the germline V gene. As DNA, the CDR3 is TGTGCCAGCAGTACCCTCTCCGCGGACAATGAGCAGTTCTTC. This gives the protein CASSTLSADNEQFF.

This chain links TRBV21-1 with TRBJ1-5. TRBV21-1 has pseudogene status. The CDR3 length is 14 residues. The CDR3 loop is CASSKRDRDQPQHF. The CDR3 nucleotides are TGTGCCAGCAGCAAGCGGGACCGCGATCAGCCCCAGCATTTT.

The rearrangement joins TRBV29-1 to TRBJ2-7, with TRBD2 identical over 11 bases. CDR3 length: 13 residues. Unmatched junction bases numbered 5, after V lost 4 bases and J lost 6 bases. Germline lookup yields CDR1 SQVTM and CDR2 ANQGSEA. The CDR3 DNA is TGCAGCGTTGGGCTAGCGGGAGGATCCGAGCAGTACTTC. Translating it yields CSVGLAGGSEQYF.

This CDR3 reads CASSQDREGYEQYF. The CDR3 nucleotides read TGCGCCAGCAGCCAGGACAGGGAGGGCTACGAGCAGTACTTC. The rearrangement links TRBV4-1 to TRBJ2-7, with D perhaps matching TRBD1 (8 bases). This CDR3 region has 14 residues. Germline V gene lookup returns CDR1 MGHRA and CDR2 YSYEKL. Trimming left V 3 bases short and J 3 bases short, with 12 bases between.

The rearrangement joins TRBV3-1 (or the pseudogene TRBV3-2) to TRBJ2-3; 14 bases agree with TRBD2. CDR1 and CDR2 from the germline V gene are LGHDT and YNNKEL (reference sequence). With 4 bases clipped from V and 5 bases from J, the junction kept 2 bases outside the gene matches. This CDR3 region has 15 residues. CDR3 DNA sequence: TGTGCCAGCAGCCCGGGACTAGCGGGAGTAGATACGCAGTATTTT. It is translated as CASSPGLAGVDTQYF.